Following are 9 T cell receptor beta chains from one sample sequenced in a study of neurological immune-mediated disorders. TCRdb re-derived calls from the 5' RACE reads in MiXCR, one entry per CDR3 protein. The repertoire holds about 66,000 distinct CDR3 sequences, roughly 4.9% seen once, with roughly 2.4% in the top ten. Sequenced input: PBMCs. The source is a woman aged 70-85 years with multiple sclerosis.

This clonotype was seen ten or more times. The chain couples TRBV4-3 to TRBJ2-3; 14 positions match TRBD2. The CDR3 loop spans 16 amino acids. Unmatched junction bases numbered 5, after V lost 3 bases and J lost 6 bases. The germline V gene has CDR1 LGHNA and CDR2 YSLEER. Here the CDR3 DNA reads TGCGCCAGCAGCCAGACCGGGACTAGCGGGAGCGATACGCAGTATTTT. Translated, it gives CASSQTGTSGSDTQYF.

On this clonotype: A read error may be the cause here, since a much bigger clone is one base away. The rearrangement joins TRBV9 to TRBJ2-2; D is uncertain. The V gene's germline CDR1 is SGDLS and CDR2 YYNGEE. Trimming left V 0 bases short and J 7 bases short, with 7 bases between. The CDR3 runs 13 residues. CDR3 DNA: TGTGCCAGCAGCGTAGAAGTCAACGGGGAGCTGTTTTTT. Translation gives CASSVEVNGELFF.

The V call is TRBV14, the J call TRBJ2-3; the D gene is possibly TRBD2 (6 bases). Germline V gene data show CDR1 as SGHDN and CDR2 as FVKESK. The CDR3 covers 17 residues. V was trimmed by 0 bases and J by 0 bases, leaving 13 bases between them. The CDR3 loop is CASSQDPAGISTDTQYF. The CDR3 DNA follows: TGTGCCAGCAGCCAAGATCCGGCGGGGATCAGCACAGATACGCAGTATTTT.

Note on this clonotype: It may be a read error: a sequence one base away is much more abundant. The chain's CDR3 is CASSDPGGSYEQHF. Here the CDR3 DNA reads TGTGCCAGCAGCGATCCGGGGGGTTCCTACGAGCAGCACTTC. This chain joins TRBV25-1 and TRBJ2-7; 7 nucleotides align to TRBD2. This CDR3 is 14 amino acids long. Germline values: CDR1 MGHDK, CDR2 SYGVNS.

The V and J genes are TRBV29-1 and TRBJ2-6, with 11 bases identical to TRBD1. Germline CDR1 is SQVTM and CDR2 is ANQGSEA. The CDR3 is made up of 15 amino acids. The V gene end was trimmed by 6 bases and the J gene end by 0 bases; junction bases not matched to a gene: 1. The CDR3 loop is CSVGTGGSGANVLTF. The CDR3 DNA sequence: TGCAGCGTCGGGACAGGGGGCTCTGGGGCCAACGTCCTGACTTTC. Based on the CDR3 plus reference TRBV29-1 and TRBJ2-6, the full variable domain is SAVISQKPSRDICQRGTSLTIQCQVDSQVTMMFWYRQQPGQSLTLIATANQGSEATYESGFVIDKFPISRPNLTFSTLTVSNMSPEDSSIYLCSVGTGGSGANVLTFGAGSRLTVL.

This clonotype has at least ten counts. The CDR3 DNA reads TGCGCCAGCTCGAGGCAGACGAACACTGAAGCTTTCTTT. Protein: CASSRQTNTEAFF. The chain links TRBV4-3 to TRBJ1-1; D gene ambiguous. Trimming took 8 bases from V and 1 from J, leaving 11 bases between them. Germline CDR1 is LGHNA and CDR2 is YSLEER. The CDR3 loop spans 13 amino acids.

This chain connects TRBV3-1 to TRBJ1-2; D is unresolved. The V end lost 3 bases, the J end lost 8 bases, and 13 bases lay between the germline ends. Germline V gene lookup returns CDR1 LGHDT and CDR2 YNNKEL (reference sequence). This CDR3 spans 13 amino acids. The CDR3 nucleotides read TGTGCCAGCAGCCATGTGAGGGATCCCGGCTACACCTTC. It yields the protein CASSHVRDPGYTF.

This clonotype was detected many times. The CDR3 region is CSARDTSASTGELFF. The CDR3 coding sequence is TGCAGTGCTAGAGATACTAGCGCGAGCACCGGGGAGCTGTTTTTT. The chain couples TRBV20-1 to TRBJ2-2; 7 bases are shared with TRBD2. V lost 0 bases and J lost 4; bases outside the gene matches: 5. The CDR3 has 15 residues. Germline values: CDR1 DFQATT, CDR2 SNEGSKA (reference sequence).

In the case of this clonotype: At one of its ends the junction is not consistent with the germline gene, which may arise from a read error. This chain connects TRBV20-1 to TRBJ1-5, with 9 bases lining up with TRBD1. The length of the CDR3 is 15 residues. Germline CDR1 reads DFQATT; CDR2 reads SNEGSKA (reference sequence). The CDR3 nucleotides are TGCAGTGCTAGACCCGGGGGACAGGGTGATAAGACCCAGAATTTT. Translated: CSARPGGQGDKTQNF.